What follows are 22 T cell receptor beta chains derived from one specimen sequenced in a study of T cell repertoires in cytomegalovirus infection. A single record per CDR3 protein comes from TCRdb applying MiXCR to the reads. This table has a few hundred thousand distinct CDR3 sequences, roughly a third appearing once. Which antigens these TCRs recognize remains unknown. Specimen: cultured PBMCs, collected from culture after CMV antigen stimulation. The receptors stem from a human donor in good health (CMV status not recorded). Some clones in this sample may be carry-over from other donors' samples.

Many counts were recorded for this clonotype. The rearrangement links TRBV7-2 to TRBJ2-3; 14 bases fit TRBD2. This CDR3 spans 18 amino acids. CDR1 SGHTA and CDR2 FQGNSA come from the germline V gene. V lost 5 bases to trimming and J lost 8 bases; unmatched junction nucleotides: 15. CDR3 region: CASSLGTSGRSGGGTQYF. The CDR3 bases are TGTGCCAGCAGCCTAGGGACTAGCGGGAGATCGGGTGGAGGTACGCAGTATTTT.

The sample holds many counts of this clonotype. The chain has TRBV7-9 and TRBJ2-1, with TRBD2 identical over 14 bases. The CDR3 covers 18 residues. V lost 5 bases to trimming and J lost 8 bases; unmatched junction nucleotides: 14. CDR1 SEHNR and CDR2 FQNEAQ come from the germline V gene (reference sequence). DNA of the CDR3: TGTGCCAGCAGCCCCTGGACTAGCGGGAGGACAGGCCGTTATGAGCAGTTCTTC. The encoded protein is CASSPWTSGRTGRYEQFF.

This clonotype was observed a handful of times. This chain joins TRBV19 and TRBJ1-1; TRBD1 agrees at 8 bases. Trimming cost V 1 base and J 0 bases; bases outside gene matches: 1. Per germline, CDR1 LNHDA and CDR2 SQIVND (reference sequence). This CDR3 region has 15 residues. The CDR3 is CASSIATGVNTEAFF. Written as DNA, the CDR3 is TGTGCCAGTAGTATAGCGACAGGGGTGAACACTGAAGCTTTCTTT.

The chain uses TRBV19 and TRBJ2-5, with D unclear. Germline CDR1 is LNHDA and CDR2 is SQIVND (reference sequence). V dropped 1 base and J dropped 2 bases, with 8 bases sitting between them. The CDR3 has 14 residues. The CDR3 region is CASSIAGLQETQYF. CDR3 coding DNA: TGTGCCAGTAGTATAGCCGGGCTACAAGAGACCCAGTACTTC.

This clonotype has more than one count but fewer than ten. The V gene is TRBV12-3 or TRBV12-4, the J gene TRBJ1-6; D might be TRBD1 (5 bases). The V end lost 6 bases, the J end lost 6 bases, and 9 bases lay between the germline ends. The length of the CDR3 is 13 residues. The chain's CDR3 is CASRGGGNSPLHF. The CDR3 bases are TGTGCCAGCAGGGGGGGAGGTAATTCACCCCTCCACTTT.

The chain employs TRBV11-2 and TRBJ2-3; TRBD2 agrees at 7 bases. The V segment lost 5 bases and the J segment 3 bases; nucleotides outside the gene matches: 20. The V gene's germline CDR1 is SGHAT and CDR2 FQNNGV. This CDR3 is 19 amino acids long. CDR3 sequence: CASSPPGASGHFRTDTQYF. CDR3 bases: TGTGCCAGCAGCCCCCCCGGGGCTAGCGGCCATTTTAGGACAGATACGCAGTATTTT.

This chain links TRBV3-1 with TRBJ2-3; tentatively, D is TRBD1 (6 bases). V lost 4 bases to trimming and J lost 8 bases, with 7 bases between them. The length of the CDR3 is 11 residues. CDR1 LGHDT and CDR2 YNNKEL come from the germline V gene (reference sequence). The CDR3 region has the DNA TGTGCCAGCAGCCGAGGGGGTACGCAGTATTTT. Protein sequence: CASSRGGTQYF.

This chain connects TRBV20-1 to TRBJ1-6, with D possibly TRBD1 on 5 matching bases. With 0 bases removed from V and 7 bases from J, the gap between germline ends came to 16 bases. CDR1 and CDR2 (germline): DFQATT, SNEGSKA (reference sequence). The CDR3 spans 16 residues. The CDR3 loop reads CSARDRDHVRNSPLHF. The CDR3 DNA sequence: TGCAGTGCTAGAGATCGGGACCACGTTAGGAATTCACCCCTCCACTTT.

The rearrangement joins TRBV20-1 to TRBJ1-2, with D tentatively TRBD1 (5 bases). V lost 0 bases and J lost 6, with 11 bases in between. CDR1 and CDR2 from the germline V gene are DFQATT and SNEGSKA (reference sequence). The CDR3 length is 13 residues. CDR3 in amino acids: CSARDGTGHGYTF. Here the CDR3 DNA reads TGCAGTGCTAGAGACGGGACCGGCCATGGCTACACCTTC.

J is TRBJ2-3 and V is TRBV12-5; 8 bases fit TRBD2. This CDR3 is 17 amino acids long. The V gene end was trimmed by 3 bases and the J gene end by 0 bases; junction bases not matched to a gene: 8. Germline CDR1 reads LGHNT; CDR2 reads FRNRAP. The CDR3, as DNA: TGTGCTAGTGGTTTCCCGGGGGGGGACCGCAGCACAGATACGCAGTATTTT. It encodes CASGFPGGDRSTDTQYF.

This clonotype turned up a few times. This rearrangement joins TRBV7-2 to TRBJ2-5; unclear D gene. The CDR3 consists of 14 residues. V was cut by 1 base and J by 1 base, with 7 bases left in between. Per the germline V gene, CDR1 is SGHTA and CDR2 is FQGNSA. The CDR3 region is CASSLGPSQETQYF. CDR3 coding DNA: TGTGCCAGCAGCTTAGGACCGAGCCAAGAGACCCAGTACTTC.

The chain employs TRBV6-6 and TRBJ1-1; D is possibly TRBD1 (5 bases). In germline, CDR1 is MNHNY, CDR2 SVGAGI (reference sequence). Trimming took off 6 bases at V and 5 bases at J, with 19 bases between the two ends. The CDR3 runs to 15 residues. As DNA, the CDR3 is TGTGCCAGCAGCCCCCCCCGAGGGGAAAAAACTGAAGCTTTCTTT. Amino acids: CASSPPRGEKTEAFF.

This clonotype was seen ten or more times. CDR3 residues: CASSFSGRGNTDTQYF. The DNA of the CDR3 is TGTGCCAGCAGCTTTAGCGGGAGGGGGAACACAGATACGCAGTATTTT. The rearrangement joins TRBV7-2 to TRBJ2-3; 11 positions match TRBD2. The CDR3 covers 16 residues. The germline CDR1 and CDR2 sequences are SGHTA and FQGNSA. J lost 2 bases, V lost 3 bases, and 4 bases had no gene match. The full variable domain, its missing parts supplied by reference TRBV7-2 and TRBJ2-3, is GAGVSQSPSNKVTEKGKDVELRCDPISGHTALYWYRQSLGQGLEFLIYFQGNSAPDKSGLPSDRFSAERTGGSVSTLTIQRTQQEDSAVYLCASSFSGRGNTDTQYFGPGTRLTVL.

This chain connects TRBV28 to TRBJ1-1, with D perhaps matching TRBD1 (5 bases). V lost 0 bases and J lost 7, with 6 bases in between. Germline CDR1 is MDHEN and CDR2 is SYDVKM. CDR3 length: 12 amino acids. CDR3 loop: CASSLWDNEAFF. The CDR3 DNA sequence: TGTGCCAGCAGTTTATGGGACAATGAAGCTTTCTTT.

This chain uses TRBV11-2 with TRBJ2-3; TRBD2 matches 10 bases. The length of the CDR3 is 21 residues. From germline, CDR1 is SGHAT and CDR2 FQNNGV. The ends lost 2 bases at V and 0 bases at J; junction bases unmatched: 17. CDR3 protein: CASSLSRLAGQPFTSTDTQYF. The CDR3 DNA follows: TGTGCCAGCAGCTTATCCCGACTAGCGGGTCAGCCTTTCACTAGCACAGATACGCAGTATTTT.

The chain is built from TRBV11-2 and TRBJ2-3; 8 positions agree with TRBD1. The CDR3 loop spans 17 amino acids. Looked up from germline, CDR1 is SGHAT and CDR2 is FQNNGV. V trimming: 1 base; J trimming: 4 bases; junction bases outside the gene matches: 10. CDR3 protein: CASSLVSRDRTADTQYF. CDR3 sequence (DNA): TGTGCCAGCAGCTTAGTATCCCGGGACAGGACTGCAGATACGCAGTATTTT.

This clonotype was counted between two and nine times. The chain carries TRBV7-9 and TRBJ2-7; TRBD1 agrees at 10 bases. Germline CDR1 reads SEHNR; CDR2 reads FQNEAQ (reference sequence). The CDR3 loop spans 15 amino acids. V was clipped by 1 base and J by 1 base; unmatched bases: 1. CDR3: CASSLEDRGSYEQYF. CDR3 bases: TGTGCCAGCAGCTTAGAGGACAGGGGGTCCTACGAGCAGTACTTC.

The J gene is TRBJ2-7, the V gene TRBV7-2; D perhaps matches TRBD1 (5 bases). CDR3 length equals 14 residues. Germline V gives CDR1 SGHTA, CDR2 FQGNSA. The V gene lost 5 bases and the J gene lost 3 bases, with 14 bases spanning the gap. CDR3 protein: CASSRQGTLYEQYF. Written as DNA, the CDR3 is TGTGCCAGCAGCCGTCAGGGTACCCTCTACGAGCAGTACTTC. Full variable domain (rest looked up from reference TRBV7-2 and TRBJ2-7): GAGVSQSPSNKVTEKGKDVELRCDPISGHTALYWYRQSLGQGLEFLIYFQGNSAPDKSGLPSDRFSAERTGGSVSTLTIQRTQQEDSAVYLCASSRQGTLYEQYFGPGTRLTVT.

In its sample, this clonotype was seen a few times. V is TRBV12-3 or TRBV12-4 and J is TRBJ2-1; 8 positions agree with TRBD2. The CDR3 contains 14 residues. J lost 5 bases, V lost 2 bases, and 2 bases had no gene match. CDR3 loop: CASSLLLADNEQFF. The CDR3 nucleotides read TGTGCCAGCAGTTTATTACTAGCGGACAATGAGCAGTTCTTC.

This clonotype was picked up a small number of times. The rearrangement uses TRBV7-2 and TRBJ2-7, with 9 nucleotides matching TRBD1. Germline trimming cut 5 bases from V and 0 bases from J; bases unmatched to any gene: 5. Germline V gene data show CDR1 as SGHTA and CDR2 as FQGNSA. This CDR3 has 15 residues. CDR3 nucleotide sequence: TGTGCCAGCAGCCCTACAGGGGGCGTCTCCTACGAGCAGTACTTC. Its protein is CASSPTGGVSYEQYF.

This sequence joins TRBV25-1 and TRBJ2-2, with TRBD2 as a possible D gene (5 bases). Germline V lookup: CDR1 MGHDK, CDR2 SYGVNS. This CDR3 region has 13 residues. The V end was cut by 7 bases, the J end by 4 bases, with 10 bases between. The CDR3 region is CASNGLLTGELFF. The CDR3 DNA reads TGTGCCAGCAATGGACTTCTCACCGGGGAGCTGTTTTTT.

The J gene is TRBJ2-7, the V gene TRBV19; D might be TRBD1 (6 bases). In germline, CDR1 is LNHDA, CDR2 SQIVND (reference sequence). The CDR3 runs to 14 residues. V was pared by 3 bases and J by 5 bases, with 14 bases between. The CDR3 loop reads CASSIAQGWDEQYV. For the CDR3, the DNA is TGTGCCAGTAGTATTGCACAGGGTTGGGACGAGCAGTACGTC.